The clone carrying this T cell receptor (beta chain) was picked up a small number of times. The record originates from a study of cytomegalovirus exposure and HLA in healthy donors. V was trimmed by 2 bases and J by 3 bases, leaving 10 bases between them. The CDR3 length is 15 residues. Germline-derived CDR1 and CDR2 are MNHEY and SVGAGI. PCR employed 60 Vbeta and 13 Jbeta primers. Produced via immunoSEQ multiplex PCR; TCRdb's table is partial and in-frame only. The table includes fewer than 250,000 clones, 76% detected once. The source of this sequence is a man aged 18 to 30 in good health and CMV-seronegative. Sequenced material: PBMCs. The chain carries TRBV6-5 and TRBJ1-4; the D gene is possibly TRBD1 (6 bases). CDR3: CASSYRWTANEKLFF. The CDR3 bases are TGTGCCAGCAGTTACAGATGGACAGCTAATGAAAAACTGTTTTTT.